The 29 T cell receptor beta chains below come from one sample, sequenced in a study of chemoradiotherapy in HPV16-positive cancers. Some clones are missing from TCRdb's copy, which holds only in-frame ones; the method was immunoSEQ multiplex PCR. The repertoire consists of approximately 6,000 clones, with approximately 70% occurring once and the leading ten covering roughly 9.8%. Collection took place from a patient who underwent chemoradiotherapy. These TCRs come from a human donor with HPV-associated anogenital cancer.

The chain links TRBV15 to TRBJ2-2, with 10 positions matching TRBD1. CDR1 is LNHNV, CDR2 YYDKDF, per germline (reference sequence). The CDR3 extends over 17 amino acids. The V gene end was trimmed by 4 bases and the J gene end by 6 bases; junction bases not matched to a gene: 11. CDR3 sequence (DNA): TGTGCCACCAGCATTGGACAGGGGGTAAAGTTGGCCGGGGAGCTGTTTTTT. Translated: CATSIGQGVKLAGELFF.

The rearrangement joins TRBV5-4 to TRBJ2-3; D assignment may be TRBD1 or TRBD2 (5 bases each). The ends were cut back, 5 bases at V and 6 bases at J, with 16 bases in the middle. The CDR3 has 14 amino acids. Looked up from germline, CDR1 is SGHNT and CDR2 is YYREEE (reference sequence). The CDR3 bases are TGTGCCAGCAGGCCACTAGTAGGGACGGATACGCAGTATTTT. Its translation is CASRPLVGTDTQYF.

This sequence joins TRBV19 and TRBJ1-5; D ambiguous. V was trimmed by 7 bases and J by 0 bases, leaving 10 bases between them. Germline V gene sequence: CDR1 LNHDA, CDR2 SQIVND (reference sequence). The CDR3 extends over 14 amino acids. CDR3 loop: CASKNGNSNQPQHF. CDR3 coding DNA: TGTGCCAGTAAAAACGGAAATAGCAATCAGCCCCAGCATTTT.

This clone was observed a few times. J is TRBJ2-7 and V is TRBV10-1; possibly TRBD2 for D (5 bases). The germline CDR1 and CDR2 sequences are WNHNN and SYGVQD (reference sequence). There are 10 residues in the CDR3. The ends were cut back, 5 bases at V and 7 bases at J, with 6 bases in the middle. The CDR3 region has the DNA TGCGCCAGCAGTAGAGGGGAGCAGTACTTC. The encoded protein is CASSRGEQYF.

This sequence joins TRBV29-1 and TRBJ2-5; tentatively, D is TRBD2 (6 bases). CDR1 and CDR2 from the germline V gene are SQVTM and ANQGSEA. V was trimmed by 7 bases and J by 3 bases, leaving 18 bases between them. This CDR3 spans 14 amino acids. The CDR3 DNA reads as TGCAGCGGAAGCGGGCCTGACTGGAAAGAGACCCAGTACTTC. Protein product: CSGSGPDWKETQYF. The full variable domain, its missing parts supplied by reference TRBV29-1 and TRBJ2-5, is SAVISQKPSRDICQRGTSLTIQCQVDSQVTMMFWYRQQPGQSLTLIATANQGSEATYESGFVIDKFPISRPNLTFSTLTVSNMSPEDSSIYLCSGSGPDWKETQYFGPGTRLLVL.

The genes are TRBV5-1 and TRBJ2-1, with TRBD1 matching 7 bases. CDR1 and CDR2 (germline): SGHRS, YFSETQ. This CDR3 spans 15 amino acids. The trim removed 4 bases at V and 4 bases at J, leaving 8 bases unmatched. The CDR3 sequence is CASSQFTGVYNEQFF. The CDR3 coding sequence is TGCGCCAGCAGCCAATTTACAGGGGTGTACAATGAGCAGTTCTTC.

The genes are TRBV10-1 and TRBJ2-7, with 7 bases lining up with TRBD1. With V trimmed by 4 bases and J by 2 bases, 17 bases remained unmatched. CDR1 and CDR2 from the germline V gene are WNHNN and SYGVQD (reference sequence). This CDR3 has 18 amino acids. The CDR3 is CASSGRQGRDGSAYEQYF. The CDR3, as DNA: TGCGCCAGCAGTGGCCGACAGGGACGAGATGGGAGCGCCTACGAGCAGTACTTC.

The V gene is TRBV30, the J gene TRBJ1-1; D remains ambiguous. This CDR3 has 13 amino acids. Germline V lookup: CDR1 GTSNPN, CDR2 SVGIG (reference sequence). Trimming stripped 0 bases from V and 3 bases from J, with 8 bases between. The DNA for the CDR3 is TGTGCCTGGAGTGTAGGGTCGGACACTGAAGCTTTCTTT. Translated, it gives CAWSVGSDTEAFF.

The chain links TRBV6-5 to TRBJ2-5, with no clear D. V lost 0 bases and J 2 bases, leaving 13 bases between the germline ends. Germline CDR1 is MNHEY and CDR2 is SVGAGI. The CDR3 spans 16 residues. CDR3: CASSYSAPAYQETQYF. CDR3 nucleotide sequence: TGTGCCAGCAGTTACTCGGCCCCAGCGTATCAAGAGACCCAGTACTTC.

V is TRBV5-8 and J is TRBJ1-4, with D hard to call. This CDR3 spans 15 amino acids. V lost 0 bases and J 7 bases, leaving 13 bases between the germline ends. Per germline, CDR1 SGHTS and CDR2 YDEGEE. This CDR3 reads CASSLEGSISEKLFF. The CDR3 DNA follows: TGTGCCAGCAGCTTGGAGGGCAGCATAAGTGAAAAACTGTTTTTT.

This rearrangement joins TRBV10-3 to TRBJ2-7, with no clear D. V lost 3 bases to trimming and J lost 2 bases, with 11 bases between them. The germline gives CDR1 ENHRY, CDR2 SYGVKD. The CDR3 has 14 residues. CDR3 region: CAISEGDTPYEQYF. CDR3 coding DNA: TGTGCCATCAGTGAAGGAGACACCCCCTACGAGCAGTACTTC.

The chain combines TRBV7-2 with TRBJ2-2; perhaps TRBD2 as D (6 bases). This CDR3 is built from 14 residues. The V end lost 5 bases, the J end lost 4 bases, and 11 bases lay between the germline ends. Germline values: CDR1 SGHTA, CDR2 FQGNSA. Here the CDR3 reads CASSQGLTTGELFF. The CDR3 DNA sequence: TGTGCCAGCAGCCAGGGACTGACCACCGGGGAGCTGTTTTTT. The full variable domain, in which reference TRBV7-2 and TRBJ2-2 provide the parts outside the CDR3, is GAGVSQSPSNKVTEKGKDVELRCDPISGHTALYWYRQSLGQGLEFLIYFQGNSAPDKSGLPSDRFSAERTGGSVSTLTIQRTQQEDSAVYLCASSQGLTTGELFFGEGSRLTVL.

CDR3 in DNA: TGCGCCAGCAAAGAAGCTAGGACCATGAACACTGAAGCTTTCTTT. Encoded protein: CASKEARTMNTEAFF. The chain recombines TRBV4-3 with TRBJ1-1; D is uncertain. Trimming shortened V by 7 bases and J by 0 bases, and 15 bases separated the two germline ends. Per the germline V gene, CDR1 is LGHNA and CDR2 is YSLEER. The CDR3 runs to 15 residues.

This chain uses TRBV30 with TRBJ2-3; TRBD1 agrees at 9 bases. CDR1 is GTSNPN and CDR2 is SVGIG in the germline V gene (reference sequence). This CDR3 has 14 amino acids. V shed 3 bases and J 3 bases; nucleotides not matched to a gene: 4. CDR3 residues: CAWRRTGVTDTQYF. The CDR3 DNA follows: TGTGCCTGGAGACGGACAGGGGTAACAGATACGCAGTATTTT.

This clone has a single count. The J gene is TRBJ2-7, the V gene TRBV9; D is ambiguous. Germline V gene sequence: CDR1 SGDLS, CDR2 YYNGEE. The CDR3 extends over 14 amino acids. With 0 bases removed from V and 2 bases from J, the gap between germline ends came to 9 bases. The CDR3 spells CASSVGALTYEQYF. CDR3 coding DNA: TGTGCCAGCAGCGTAGGAGCCCTTACCTACGAGCAGTACTTC.

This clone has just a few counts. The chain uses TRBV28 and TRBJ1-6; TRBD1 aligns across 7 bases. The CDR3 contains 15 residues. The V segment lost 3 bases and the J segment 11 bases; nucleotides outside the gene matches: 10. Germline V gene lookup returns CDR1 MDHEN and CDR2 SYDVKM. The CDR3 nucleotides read TGTGCCAGCAGTTTTGCGGACAGGCAGTGGCCACCCCTCCACTTT. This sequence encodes CASSFADRQWPPLHF.

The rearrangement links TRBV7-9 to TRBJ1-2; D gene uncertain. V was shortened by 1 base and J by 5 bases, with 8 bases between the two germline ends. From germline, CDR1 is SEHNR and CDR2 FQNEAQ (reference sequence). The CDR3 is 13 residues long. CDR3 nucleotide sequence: TGTGCCAGCAGCTTAGTCCTCGAATATGGCTACACCTTC. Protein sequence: CASSLVLEYGYTF.

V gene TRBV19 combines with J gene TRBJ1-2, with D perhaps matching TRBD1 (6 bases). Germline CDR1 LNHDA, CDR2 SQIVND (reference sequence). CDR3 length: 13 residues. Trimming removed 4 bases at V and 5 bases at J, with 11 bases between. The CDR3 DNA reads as TGTGCCAGTAGTAGCGGGGGGGCTTATGGCTACACCTTC. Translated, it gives CASSSGGAYGYTF.

CDR3 DNA: TGTGCCAGCACAGCCACAGGGTACTCTGGAAACACCATATATTTT. This sequence encodes CASTATGYSGNTIYF. J is TRBJ1-3 and V is TRBV7-9, with D tentatively TRBD1 (6 bases). CDR3 length: 15 residues. V lost 7 bases, J lost 0 bases, and 13 bases lay in between. Germline V gives CDR1 SEHNR, CDR2 FQNEAQ (reference sequence).

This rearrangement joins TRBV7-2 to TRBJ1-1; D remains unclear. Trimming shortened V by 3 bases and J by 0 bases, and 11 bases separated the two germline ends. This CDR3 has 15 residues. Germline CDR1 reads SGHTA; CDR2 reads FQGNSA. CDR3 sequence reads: CASSLGRLMNTEAFF. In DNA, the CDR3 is TGTGCCAGCAGCTTGGGCCGCTTAATGAACACTGAAGCTTTCTTT.

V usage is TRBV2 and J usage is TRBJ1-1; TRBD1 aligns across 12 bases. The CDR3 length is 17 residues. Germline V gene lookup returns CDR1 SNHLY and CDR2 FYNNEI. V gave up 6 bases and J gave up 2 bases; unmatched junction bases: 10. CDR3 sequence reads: CASSADRDRGLNTEAFF. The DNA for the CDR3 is TGTGCCAGCAGCGCAGATCGGGACAGGGGGCTAAACACTGAAGCTTTCTTT.

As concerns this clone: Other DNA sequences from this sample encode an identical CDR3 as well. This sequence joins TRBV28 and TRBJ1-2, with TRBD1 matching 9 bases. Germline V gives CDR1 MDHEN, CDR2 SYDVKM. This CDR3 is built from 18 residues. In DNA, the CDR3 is TGTGCTAGCCTAAACGACCGGGACAGGGTACAAGCTAACTATGGCTACACCTTC. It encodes CASLNDRDRVQANYGYTF.

CDR3: CASSLNEQYF. The CDR3 DNA is TGTGCCAGCAGTTTAAACGAGCAGTACTTC. The rearrangement links TRBV28 to TRBJ2-7; D gene ambiguous. This CDR3 is built from 10 residues. The germline V gene has CDR1 MDHEN and CDR2 SYDVKM. Trimming left V 2 bases short and J 5 bases short, with 1 base between.

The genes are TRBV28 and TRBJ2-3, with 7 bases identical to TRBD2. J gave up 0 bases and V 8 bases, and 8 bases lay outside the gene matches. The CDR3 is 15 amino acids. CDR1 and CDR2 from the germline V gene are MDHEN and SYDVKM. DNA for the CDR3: TGTGCCAGCCGACTGGGGGGGTTTAGCACAGATACGCAGTATTTT. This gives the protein CASRLGGFSTDTQYF.

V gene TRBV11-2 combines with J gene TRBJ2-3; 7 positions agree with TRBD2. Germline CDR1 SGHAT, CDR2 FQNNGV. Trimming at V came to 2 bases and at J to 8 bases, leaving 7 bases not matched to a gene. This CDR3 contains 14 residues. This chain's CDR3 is CASSLLRGGVTQYF. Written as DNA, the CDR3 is TGTGCCAGCAGCTTATTGAGGGGAGGGGTTACGCAGTATTTT.

This chain's CDR3 is CASSGGQETQYF. DNA for the CDR3: TGCGCCAGCTCTGGCGGCCAAGAGACCCAGTACTTC. The genes are TRBV5-1 and TRBJ2-5, with unresolved D. This CDR3 has 12 residues. CDR1 is SGHRS and CDR2 is YFSETQ in the germline V gene. V lost 7 bases and J 1 base, leaving 8 bases between the germline ends.

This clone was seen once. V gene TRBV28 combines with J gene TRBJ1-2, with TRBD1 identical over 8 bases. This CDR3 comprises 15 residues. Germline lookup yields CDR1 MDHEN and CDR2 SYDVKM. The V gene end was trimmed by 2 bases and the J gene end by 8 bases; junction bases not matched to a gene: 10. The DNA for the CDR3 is TGTGCCAGCAGTTTAAGGGTTCACAGGGGGAACGGCTACACCTTC. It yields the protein CASSLRVHRGNGYTF.

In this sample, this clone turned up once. This chain's CDR3 is CATMYREAFF. CDR3 nucleotide sequence: TGTGCCACCATGTACAGGGAAGCTTTCTTT. The chain recombines TRBV6-1 with TRBJ1-1; tentative D call: TRBD1 (5 bases). The germline CDR1 and CDR2 sequences are MNHNS and SASEGT. V was shortened by 10 bases and J by 8 bases, with 11 bases between the two germline ends. This CDR3 has 10 residues.

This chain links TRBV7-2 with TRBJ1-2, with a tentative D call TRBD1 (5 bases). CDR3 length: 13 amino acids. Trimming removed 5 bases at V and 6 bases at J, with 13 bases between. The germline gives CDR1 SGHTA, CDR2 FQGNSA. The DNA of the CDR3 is TGTGCCAGCAGCCTCAGGGTCACGGATGGCTACACCTTC. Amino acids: CASSLRVTDGYTF.